Listed here are 2 T cell receptor beta chains from one sample, sequenced in a study of control samples from healthy donors and cancer patients. Profiled with immunoSEQ multiplex PCR; TCRdb holds only in-frame clones, not every one. The sample shows 100,000 to 150,000 clones, approximately 92% of them seen only once. What was sequenced was PBMCs. The receptors come from a man of 80 years or more with head and neck cancer.

This chain connects TRBV4-3 to TRBJ2-7; 14 nucleotides agree with TRBD2. CDR3 length: 20 residues. From germline, CDR1 is LGHNA and CDR2 YSLEER. The trim removed 0 bases at V and 1 base at J, leaving 11 bases unmatched. CDR3 sequence reads: CASSQEGTGLAGGGSYEQYF. Here the CDR3 DNA reads TGCGCCAGCAGCCAAGAAGGAACAGGACTAGCGGGAGGAGGGTCCTACGAGCAGTACTTC.

The rearrangement links TRBV6-5 to TRBJ1-3; D remains ambiguous. Deletions cut 6 bases from V and 0 bases from J, with 12 bases between. Per germline, CDR1 MNHEY and CDR2 SVGAGI. The CDR3 contains 15 residues. CDR3 sequence (DNA): TGTGCCAGCAGCATCGACGGATACTCTGGAAACACCATATATTTT. It yields the protein CASSIDGYSGNTIYF.